Listed below are T cell receptor beta chains from one sample, sequenced in a study of technical replicates of blood from several donors. Some clones are missing from TCRdb's copy, which holds only in-frame ones; the method was immunoSEQ multiplex PCR. Here the sample spans about 59,000 clones, roughly 97% being singletons. Sequenced material: T cells isolated from PBMCs. The source is a human donor in good health. Both conserved end residues are part of each CDR3. Each record gives: clone size, V gene, J gene, CDR3 protein. Clone size is not always given. Where it is, it says once, few, many or a class for expanded clones.

>.|TRBV29-1|TRBJ2-6
CSVGGGSGANVLTF
>.|TRBV5-1|TRBJ1-1
CASTRGDRSTEAFF
>.|TRBV9|TRBJ2-1
CASSVGTSSYNEQFF
>.|TRBV6-5|TRBJ2-7
CASISAGGYEQYF
>.|TRBV5-6|TRBJ1-6
CASTLRLAPKSSPLHF
>once|TRBV9|TRBJ2-1
CASSLGLAGGPDNEQFF
>.|TRBV30|TRBJ1-2
CAGRIWDSGNYGYTF
>.|TRBV27|TRBJ1-1
CASSLSRGGDTEAFF
>.|TRBV9|TRBJ2-3
CASSVTQYTDTQYF
>.|TRBV7-2|TRBJ1-2
CASADSLGAPLWGYTF
>.|TRBV11-3|TRBJ1-4
CASSVRHSGEKLFF
>.|TRBV7-2|TRBJ2-6
CASSSLPFAVSGANVLTF
>.|TRBV4-1|TRBJ2-5
CASSQALRGPGIYQETQYF
>.|TRBV7-3|TRBJ1-1
CASSSGQDEAFF
>.|TRBV7-9|TRBJ2-7
CASSFPIAGGLADMEQYF
>.|TRBV18|TRBJ1-1
CASSPNRGHINTEAFF
>.|TRBV7-6|TRBJ2-1
CASSFRQPGLVSVEQFF
>.|TRBV15|TRBJ1-1
CAARTTPANTEAFF
>.|TRBV7-5|TRBJ2-5
CVRSPYRGEETQYF
>.|TRBV11-2|TRBJ2-1
CASSLVGAGVSYNEQFF
>once|TRBV4-1|TRBJ2-5
CASSQRDRDETQYF
>.|TRBV28|TRBJ1-2
CASSSQAHYGYTF
>.|TRBV10-3|TRBJ1-5
CANPGQRDQYSNQPQHF
>.|TRBV5-1|TRBJ1-4
CASSLALGQAEKLFF
>.|TRBV6-5|TRBJ1-6
CASSLGTGDSPLHF
>.|TRBV2|TRBJ1-1
CATNKDRNTEAFF
>.|TRBV29-1|TRBJ2-1
CSVEGGLGDNEQFF
>.|TRBV5-4|TRBJ2-7
CASSSAGGTYYEQYF
>.|TRBV27|TRBJ1-1
CASTAWGGRNTEAFF
>.|TRBV5-6|TRBJ1-2
CASSTVLAVEANYGYTF
>.|TRBV7-9|TRBJ2-1
CASSLKGGLAGADYNEQFF
>once|TRBV11-2|TRBJ1-2
CASSLAGQGVNGYTF
>.|TRBV7-6|TRBJ2-7
CASKGGGMTYEQYF
>.|TRBV30|TRBJ1-2
CAWSGVGQESYGYTF
>.|TRBV15|TRBJ2-7
CATSSFEGSYEQYF
>.|TRBV28|TRBJ2-7
CASSLGSSGGPGEQYF
>.|TRBV21-1|TRBJ1-5
CASSRYPGQLNQPQHF
>.|TRBV4-1|TRBJ2-4
CASSQGAGLAKNIQYF
>.|TRBV27|TRBJ2-7
CASSLFGGRSGEQYF
>.|TRBV5-1|TRBJ1-1
CASSLELGATGTEAFF
>.|TRBV7-7|TRBJ2-5
CASSSPDREIPKETQYF
>.|TRBV5-1|TRBJ2-7
CASSRWTTAYEQYF
>.|TRBV5-6|TRBJ2-2
CASSLGLAGNTGELFF
>.|TRBV5-6|TRBJ2-1
CASSLEIRPGYYNEQFF
>.|TRBV6-6|TRBJ1-1
CASSYSRPSLNTEAFF
>.|TRBV7-9|TRBJ1-6
CASSLVQVSPLHF
>.|TRBV6-1|TRBJ2-7
CASSERGSGADF